This T cell receptor (beta chain) was recorded in a study of regulatory T cells in long-lasting Graves disease. Overall study results and limits: Graves' patients with persistent disease showed TCR diversity lower than patients newly diagnosed. Owing to a sample size that was small, accuracy may have been reduced. Persistent disease was associated with favored TRBV28 usage and with favored use of TRBJ1-2 and TRBJ2-5.

The time point here: persistent/refractory GD, antithyroid drugs over 5 years with positive TRAb. PBMC-extracted RNA yielded the TCR library. By American Thyroid Association guidelines, Graves' disease was diagnosed in the cohort. The sample holds a few counts of this clonotype. Its antigen is as yet unknown. To make TCR beta libraries, researchers used iRepertoire HTBI primers and Arm-PCR of CDR3 regions. Via MiXCR, TCRdb re-called the multiplex PCR reads, giving one row per CDR3 protein. In the table there are 420,000 or so distinct CDR3 sequences, 20% to 30% of which are singletons. The CDR3 has 15 amino acids. V was cut by 3 bases and J by 7 bases, with 16 bases left in between. Per the germline V gene, CDR1 is MNHEY and CDR2 is SMNVEV (reference sequence).

The sequencing here drew on peripheral blood mononuclear cells (PBMCs), taken when the disease was refractory, from a patient treated with antithyroid drugs. The source is a female donor with Graves disease. This sequence joins TRBV27 and TRBJ1-5; possibly TRBD1 for D (5 bases). CDR3 protein: CASSFGWGVGQPQHF. As DNA, the CDR3 is TGTGCCAGCAGTTTCGGGTGGGGGGTTGGGCAGCCCCAGCATTTT.